The clone carrying this TCR beta chain appeared a single time. V was trimmed by 4 bases and J by 4 bases, leaving 22 bases between them. Germline CDR1 is LGHDT and CDR2 is YNNKEL (reference sequence). The CDR3 contains 17 residues. PCR was performed a second time for roughly 7 to 12 cycles using a sample-barcoded 5' primer and a J-beta primer mix. TCRdb independently ran MiXCR on the 5' RACE reads; one entry per CDR3 protein. The sample includes hundreds of thousands of distinct CDR3 sequences, more than 50% seen only once; the top ten take around 24%. This record comes from a study of blood T cells in healthy people across ages.

The receptor was isolated from a man aged 40-49 years in good health. Material: blood. The V call is TRBV3-1, the J call TRBJ1-2; a weak D match, TRBD1 (5 bases). CDR3 in amino acids: CASSPYSTELTLYGYTF. The CDR3 region has the DNA TGTGCCAGCAGCCCCTATTCGACAGAGTTGACCCTCTATGGCTACACCTTC.